The 28 T cell receptor beta chains below all came from one sample that was sequenced in a study of blood T cell repertoires in COVID-19. Clones were sequenced by immunoSEQ multiplex PCR, and TCRdb holds only the in-frame ones, with some missing. The sample consists of more than 85,000 clones, over 70% of them appearing once. The sequenced sample consisted of peripheral blood. Receptor source: a human donor in a cohort sampled during active or convalescent COVID-19.

The table lists this clone with a few counts. The chain employs TRBV3-1 (or the pseudogene TRBV3-2) and TRBJ1-2, with a tentative D call TRBD1 (6 bases). CDR3 length equals 14 residues. Trimming took 4 bases from V and 2 from J, leaving 11 bases between them. Germline CDR1 LGHDT, CDR2 YNNKEL (reference sequence). Here the CDR3 DNA reads TGTGCCAGCAGCCGGAGGACAGCCAACTATGGCTACACCTTC. It yields the protein CASSRRTANYGYTF.

The chain employs TRBV7-2 and TRBJ2-7; tentatively, D is TRBD2 (6 bases). The V gene's germline CDR1 is SGHTA and CDR2 FQGNSA. Trimming pared 5 bases from V and 3 bases from J, leaving 14 bases between. This CDR3 contains 14 residues. CDR3 nucleotides: TGTGCCAGCAGCCTGCGGCGGGGTTTCTACGAGCAGTACTTC. Translating it yields CASSLRRGFYEQYF.

The chain uses TRBV6-2 or TRBV6-3 and TRBJ1-4, with 7 positions matching TRBD1. This CDR3 is built from 16 residues. V dropped 2 bases and J dropped 8; count of bases not matched to a gene: 11. Germline V gene lookup returns CDR1 MNHEY and CDR2 SVGEGT. CDR3 sequence reads: CASSYPTDRADEKLFF. The CDR3 nucleotides are TGTGCCAGCAGTTACCCTACCGACAGGGCGGACGAAAAACTGTTTTTT.

This clone was seen once. The chain employs TRBV6-1 and TRBJ2-2, with a possible D match to TRBD2 (7 bases). The V gene's germline CDR1 is MNHNS and CDR2 SASEGT. V lost 2 bases and J lost 6, with 13 bases in between. The CDR3 runs to 15 residues. CDR3: CASSEPGGRPGELFF. The CDR3 DNA is TGTGCCAGCAGTGAACCGGGGGGCAGGCCCGGGGAGCTGTTTTTT.

This chain connects TRBV6-5 to TRBJ2-3; TRBD1 might be the D (6 bases). This CDR3 is built from 14 residues. The V gene lost 7 bases and the J gene lost 5 bases, with 16 bases spanning the gap. Germline V gives CDR1 MNHEY, CDR2 SVGAGI. DNA of the CDR3: TGTGCCAGCAACGCCAGGGGCCTTATAGATACGCAGTATTTT. Its translation is CASNARGLIDTQYF.

The CDR3 loop reads CASSLGSGRASTDTQYF. CDR3 sequence (DNA): TGCGCCAGCAGCTTGGGGAGCGGGAGGGCCTCCACAGATACGCAGTATTTT. The rearrangement joins TRBV5-1 to TRBJ2-3; TRBD2 aligns across 10 bases. The ends lost 0 bases at V and 2 bases at J; junction bases unmatched: 6. This CDR3 contains 17 residues. The germline CDR1 and CDR2 sequences are SGHRS and YFSETQ.

The V call is TRBV5-1, the J call TRBJ2-5; no reliable D call. Trimming took 7 bases from V and 0 from J, leaving 4 bases between them. This CDR3 region has 11 residues. The germline CDR1 and CDR2 sequences are SGHRS and YFSETQ. CDR3 sequence (DNA): TGCGCCAGCTTCAACCAAGAGACCCAGTACTTC. Its protein is CASFNQETQYF.

The count of this clone is one. The chain uses TRBV6-7 and TRBJ2-3; D is ambiguous. Being an ORF, TRBV6-7 has a function that is uncertain. The CDR3 consists of 14 residues. The V gene lost 6 bases and the J gene lost 2 bases, with 12 bases spanning the gap. The CDR3 region is CASSSRFPTDTQYF. Written as DNA, the CDR3 is TGTGCCAGCAGCTCCAGGTTCCCCACAGATACGCAGTATTTT.

The chain is built from TRBV28 and TRBJ2-1; D remains ambiguous. The CDR3 is 14 residues long. The germline V and J ends were trimmed by 3 bases and 5 bases, with 11 bases remaining between them. Germline CDR1 and CDR2: MDHEN and SYDVKM. CDR3 region: CASSFLVVHNEQFF. The CDR3 nucleotides read TGTGCCAGCAGTTTCCTAGTAGTCCACAATGAGCAGTTCTTC.

The chain has TRBV12-5 and TRBJ1-1; the D gene is possibly TRBD1 (5 bases). The length of the CDR3 is 12 residues. Trimming cost V 2 bases and J 9 bases, with 10 bases left between them. The germline gives CDR1 LGHNT, CDR2 FRNRAP. In nucleotides, the CDR3 is TGTGCTAGTGGTTTGACCGCGGGACAAGCTTTCTTT. Translation gives CASGLTAGQAFF.

This clone was picked up a small number of times. The chain carries TRBV6-1 and TRBJ1-5; no firm D call. The length of the CDR3 is 16 residues. The V gene's germline CDR1 is MNHNS and CDR2 SASEGT. V was pared by 3 bases and J by 6 bases, with 18 bases between. In DNA, the CDR3 is TGTGCCAGCAGTGATTTCGGAGAGGTTCGGGTTCAGCCCCAGCATTTT. Protein sequence: CASSDFGEVRVQPQHF.

J is TRBJ2-5 and V is TRBV9; the D gene is possibly TRBD2 (5 bases). The CDR3 sequence is 20 residues long. Trimming cost V 3 bases and J 3 bases, with 30 bases left between them. Germline CDR1 is SGDLS and CDR2 is YYNGEE. The CDR3 loop is CASSAPGSAPSRTGKETQYF. In DNA, the CDR3 is TGTGCCAGCAGCGCCCCGGGGTCGGCGCCCAGCAGGACTGGCAAAGAGACCCAGTACTTC. Full variable domain (missing parts from reference TRBV9 and TRBJ2-5): DSGVTQTPKHLITATGQRVTLRCSPRSGDLSVYWYQQSLDQGLQFLIQYYNGEERAKGNILERFSAQQFPDLHSELNLSSLELGDSALYFCASSAPGSAPSRTGKETQYFGPGTRLLVL.

The rearrangement links TRBV28 to TRBJ2-7, with D tentatively TRBD2 (5 bases). The CDR3 extends over 12 amino acids. From germline, CDR1 is MDHEN and CDR2 SYDVKM. Trimming took 6 bases from V and 0 from J, leaving 6 bases between them. CDR3 DNA: TGTGCCAGCAGACGGGACTCCTACGAGCAGTACTTC. Translating it yields CASRRDSYEQYF.

J is TRBJ2-2 and V is TRBV2; D is undetermined. Per the germline V gene, CDR1 is SNHLY and CDR2 is FYNNEI. V gave up 4 bases and J gave up 5 bases, with 5 bases separating them. The CDR3 extends over 12 amino acids. Here the CDR3 reads CASSAFTGELFF. Here the CDR3 DNA reads TGTGCCAGCAGTGCCTTTACCGGGGAGCTGTTTTTT.

This sequence joins TRBV7-9 and TRBJ2-7; 7 bases are a match to TRBD1. V shed 5 bases and J 2 bases; nucleotides not matched to a gene: 9. Germline V gene sequence: CDR1 SEHNR, CDR2 FQNEAQ (reference sequence). The CDR3 runs to 15 residues. CDR3 sequence reads: CASSDAGTATYEQYF. CDR3 nucleotides: TGTGCCAGCAGCGATGCCGGGACAGCTACCTACGAGCAGTACTTC.

The chain employs TRBV30 and TRBJ1-4; no clear D gene. From germline, CDR1 is GTSNPN and CDR2 SVGIG (reference sequence). This CDR3 has 11 amino acids. The V end lost 0 bases, the J end lost 8 bases, and 4 bases lay between the germline ends. The chain's CDR3 is CAWSVSEKLFF. The CDR3 nucleotides read TGTGCCTGGAGTGTCTCGGAAAAACTGTTTTTT.

This sequence joins TRBV29-1 and TRBJ2-5, with a tentative D call TRBD1 (6 bases). V lost 6 bases and J 5 bases, leaving 25 bases between the germline ends. Germline CDR1 is SQVTM and CDR2 is ANQGSEA. CDR3 size: 16 residues. The CDR3 spells CSVLGVHRDRSETQYF. DNA for the CDR3: TGCAGCGTCCTGGGGGTCCACAGGGATAGGTCTGAGACCCAGTACTTC.

Here the CDR3 reads CASRAALTYEQYF. DNA of the CDR3: TGTGCCAGCCGCGCGGCCCTTACCTACGAGCAGTACTTC. The V gene is TRBV28, the J gene TRBJ2-7; D uncertain. Looked up from germline, CDR1 is MDHEN and CDR2 is SYDVKM. There are 13 residues in the CDR3. Trimming took 8 bases from V and 2 from J, leaving 13 bases between them.

The chain combines TRBV5-1 with TRBJ2-1; possibly TRBD2 for D (6 bases). The CDR3 consists of 14 residues. Germline lookup yields CDR1 SGHRS and CDR2 YFSETQ. The germline V and J ends were trimmed by 9 bases and 6 bases, with 19 bases remaining between them. CDR3 residues: CATSGAGIFNEQFF. The DNA of the CDR3 is TGCGCCACCAGTGGGGCGGGAATTTTCAATGAGCAGTTCTTC.

This chain uses TRBV27 with TRBJ2-7, with D perhaps TRBD2 (6 bases). The CDR3 is made up of 16 amino acids. Trimming pared 4 bases from V and 5 bases from J, leaving 21 bases between. Germline assignment: CDR1 MNHEY and CDR2 SMNVEV (reference sequence). This chain's CDR3 is CASSSQWRGAFHEQYF. The DNA for the CDR3 is TGTGCCAGCAGTTCCCAGTGGCGGGGAGCGTTCCACGAGCAGTACTTC.

The chain links TRBV19 to TRBJ2-1; 7 positions agree with TRBD2. V was pared by 10 bases and J by 4 bases, with 10 bases of the junction left unmatched. CDR1 is LNHDA and CDR2 is SQIVND in the germline V gene (reference sequence). This CDR3 region has 14 residues. CDR3 region: CATTSLAGYNEQFF. The CDR3 coding sequence is TGTGCCACTACCTCCTTAGCGGGTTACAATGAGCAGTTCTTC.

The chain carries TRBV4-3 and TRBJ1-4, with D perhaps matching TRBD1 (5 bases). The CDR3 is 16 amino acids. Trimming pared 0 bases from V and 4 bases from J, leaving 12 bases between. The germline V gene encodes CDR1 LGHNA and CDR2 YSLEER. In DNA form, the CDR3 reads TGCGCCAGCAGCCAAGATCGGGGGGGAATTAATGAAAAACTGTTTTTT. It specifies CASSQDRGGINEKLFF.

The V and J genes are TRBV7-2 and TRBJ2-1, with 13 positions matching TRBD2. CDR1 and CDR2 (germline): SGHTA, FQGNSA. The CDR3 consists of 15 residues. V lost 3 bases and J lost 8; bases outside the gene matches: 4. CDR3 bases: TGTGCCAGCAGCTTTACTAGCGGGGGGGTCCATGAGCAGTTCTTC. This gives the protein CASSFTSGGVHEQFF.

The chain carries TRBV19 and TRBJ1-5; the match to TRBD1 covers 11 bases. CDR3 length: 15 amino acids. J was trimmed by 2 bases and V by 6 bases; bases with no gene match: 3. The germline CDR1 and CDR2 sequences are LNHDA and SQIVND (reference sequence). The CDR3: CASSQDRGRNQPQHF. The CDR3, as DNA: TGTGCCAGTAGCCAGGACAGGGGGCGCAATCAGCCCCAGCATTTT.

The rearrangement uses TRBV6-2 or TRBV6-3 and TRBJ2-3, with 14 bases identical to TRBD2. This CDR3 spans 16 amino acids. Looked up from germline, CDR1 is MNHEY and CDR2 is SVGEGT. Losses at the gene ends were 5 bases for V and 9 bases for J; bases not matched to a gene: 10. This CDR3 is CASSARLAGGPGTQYF. CDR3 nucleotide sequence: TGTGCCAGCAGTGCCCGACTAGCGGGGGGGCCGGGGACGCAGTATTTT.

In its sample, this clone was seen a few times. The V gene is TRBV5-1, the J gene TRBJ2-7, with D tentatively TRBD1 (6 bases). Trimming shortened V by 1 base and J by 2 bases, and 13 bases separated the two germline ends. The V gene's germline CDR1 is SGHRS and CDR2 YFSETQ. The CDR3 contains 15 residues. The CDR3 nucleotides are TGCGCCAGCAGCTTGACAGGGCCCCCAACCTACGAGCAGTACTTC. Translated, it gives CASSLTGPPTYEQYF.

The chain employs TRBV7-2 and TRBJ2-7; 7 bases map to TRBD2. Losses at the gene ends were 1 base for V and 3 bases for J; bases not matched to a gene: 6. Germline CDR1 SGHTA, CDR2 FQGNSA. The CDR3 consists of 15 residues. CDR3 bases: TGTGCCAGCAGCTTAGGGACTAGGTTGGTCTACGAGCAGTACTTC. Translation: CASSLGTRLVYEQYF.

The V gene is TRBV10-3, the J gene TRBJ2-3; 9 bases agree with TRBD2. J was trimmed by 4 bases and V by 6 bases; bases with no gene match: 5. The CDR3 extends over 14 amino acids. Per the germline V gene, CDR1 is ENHRY and CDR2 is SYGVKD. The CDR3 reads CAIRGSGSADTQYF. Here the CDR3 DNA reads TGTGCCATCAGAGGTAGCGGGAGCGCAGATACGCAGTATTTT.